The rows below give T cell receptor beta chains drawn from one sample of a study of T cell responses to AZD1222 COVID-19 vaccine. This table comes from immunoSEQ multiplex PCR, and its TCRdb copy is limited to in-frame clones, with some not included. The repertoire holds just under 95,000 clones, with more than 75% as singletons. The material sequenced was peripheral blood, taken on day 0 of AZD1222 vaccination. All receptors derive from an adult in good health. CDR3s include the opening cysteine and the closing phenylalanine or tryptophan. A D gene is named only where the DNA matches it firmly. The size of a clone is reported for some rows only, either as once, few or many, or as a class for expanded clones.

j_gene	d_gene	abundance	v_gene	CDR3nt	CDR3aa
TRBJ1-2	-	-	TRBV2	TGTGCCAGCACCCCAGGTACCTTGGGGAGCTATGGCTACACCTTC	CASTPGTLGSYGYTF
TRBJ1-2	-	-	TRBV30	TGTGCCTGGAGTCATGGGGGATATGGCTACACCTTC	CAWSHGGYGYTF
TRBJ1-1	-	-	TRBV19	TGTGCCAGTAGTAAGCAGGGGAGGAACACTGAAGCTTTCTTT	CASSKQGRNTEAFF
TRBJ1-1	TRBD1	-	TRBV11-1	TGTGCCAGCAGCTTAGCCGGGGCCAGGGGGCCGAACACTGAAGCTTTCTTT	CASSLAGARGPNTEAFF
TRBJ2-7	-	once	TRBV6-1	TGTGCCAGCAGTGAAGCCGTACTGGCGAGGGGCGAGCAGTACTTC	CASSEAVLARGEQYF
TRBJ2-7	-	-	TRBV5-1	TGCGCCAGCAGCTTTTCCGGGACCGGCTCCTACGAGCAGTACTTC	CASSFSGTGSYEQYF
TRBJ1-5	-	-	TRBV18	TGTGCCAGCTCACCAGGGGGGGATCAGCCCCAGCATTTT	CASSPGGDQPQHF
TRBJ2-1	TRBD2	-	TRBV11-2	TGTGCCAGCAGCTTAGGTGAAGCTAGAGGACTAGCGGCCTACAATGAGCAGTTCTTC	CASSLGEARGLAAYNEQFF
TRBJ1-3	-	-	TRBV5-1	TGCGCCAGCAGCTTGGTGTCTCCCCGCCTCGGAAACACCATATATTTT	CASSLVSPRLGNTIYF
TRBJ1-2	-	-	TRBV12-3/TRBV12-4	TGTGCCAGCAGCCCTCAGAGGAACTATGGCTACACCTTC	CASSPQRNYGYTF
TRBJ1-5	-	-	TRBV28	TGTGCCAGCAGCAGGTACGGCGGGGGTCGTGGTCAGCCCCAGCATTTT	CASSRYGGGRGQPQHF
TRBJ1-1	-	-	TRBV10-3	TGTGCCATCAGTGAGCCAAGGGACCACACTGAAGCTTTCTTT	CAISEPRDHTEAFF
TRBJ1-2	-	-	TRBV5-1	TGCGCCAGCAGCCCACTAGGTAGGGGCGGTGGCTATGGCTACACCTTC	CASSPLGRGGGYGYTF
TRBJ2-7	TRBD2	few	TRBV27	TGTGCCAGCAGTCCGCAACTAGCGTTGAGCTCCTACGAGCAGTACTTC	CASSPQLALSSYEQYF
TRBJ1-6	TRBD1	-	TRBV5-1	TGCGCCAGCAGCCCGTACACGACAGGGACCGGGAGTTCACCCCTCCACTTT	CASSPYTTGTGSSPLHF
TRBJ2-3	-	-	TRBV2	TGTGCCAGCAGGGCTACTAGCACAGATACGCAGTATTTT	CASRATSTDTQYF